This T cell receptor beta chain derives from a study of shared clonotypes between healthy human individuals. Study-level background: CD4 naive cells filled three plates per donor, CD4 memory three, CD8 naive two and CD8 memory one.

It was CD45RO-negative cells, positively selected for CCR7, that made up naive CD8 cells, with terminally differentiated effector memory CD45RA+ cells excluded. Findings of the study overall: It was the non-shared clonotypes that had lower generation probabilities than clonotypes shared by all four donors. Rarefaction curves obtained for sorted subsets showed sequencing incomplete despite large depth.

Generated by immunoSEQ multiplex PCR, the TCRdb table keeps only in-frame clones and is missing some. The sample shows hundreds of thousands of clones, over 90% of them seen only once. In the case of this clone: The target antigen is unknown.

This TCR was recovered from a man younger than 40 in good health. Sequences were obtained from naive CD8+ T cells sorted from blood.

The CDR3 loop is CASSIQGRNTGELFF. The CDR3, as DNA: TGTGCCAGCAGTATACAGGGGCGGAACACCGGGGAGCTGTTTTTT. The chain combines TRBV7-9 with TRBJ2-2, with 7 bases aligning to TRBD1. V shed 6 bases, J shed 1 base, and the junction held 5 bases outside the gene matches. This CDR3 comprises 15 residues. Germline assignment: CDR1 SEHNR and CDR2 FQNEAQ (reference sequence).